The 4 T cell receptor beta chains reported below all come from one sample, sequenced in a study of blood T cell repertoires in COVID-19. Libraries were prepared by immunoSEQ multiplex PCR; TCRdb keeps only in-frame clonotypes and omits some of them. In the table there are hundreds of thousands of clones, roughly four fifths of which are singletons. The material sequenced was peripheral blood. All receptors derive from a woman aged 45-65 years with acute or convalescent COVID-19.

To note about this clone: Additional DNA sequences in this sample encode the identical CDR3. J is TRBJ1-5 and V is TRBV28, with 8 bases that match TRBD1. Germline CDR1 MDHEN, CDR2 SYDVKM. The CDR3 covers 15 residues. V lost 5 bases, J lost 2 bases, and 5 bases stayed unmatched. The CDR3 loop reads CASSTGGDGNQPQHF. The CDR3 DNA sequence: TGTGCCAGCAGTACAGGGGGGGACGGCAATCAGCCCCAGCATTTT.

This chain joins TRBV4-3 and TRBJ1-3; D remains unclear. This CDR3 comprises 17 residues. V was pared by 0 bases and J by 0 bases, with 12 bases between. Germline loops: CDR1 LGHNA, CDR2 YSLEER. CDR3 residues: CASSQEPHSYSGNTIYF. CDR3 bases: TGCGCCAGCAGCCAAGAACCACATAGCTACTCTGGAAACACCATATATTTT.

V usage is TRBV25-1 and J usage is TRBJ1-1; perhaps TRBD1 as D (6 bases). V shed 0 bases and J shed 0 bases, with 11 bases lying between them. The CDR3 has 16 residues. The germline V gene encodes CDR1 MGHDK and CDR2 SYGVNS. DNA for the CDR3: TGTGCCAGCAGTGAATATCGCACAGGGCTGAACACTGAAGCTTTCTTT. Its translation is CASSEYRTGLNTEAFF.

The chain couples TRBV10-3 to TRBJ2-7; the D is unclear. In germline, CDR1 is ENHRY, CDR2 SYGVKD. V shed 5 bases and J shed 6 bases, with 8 bases lying between them. The CDR3 runs 11 residues. The DNA of the CDR3 is TGTGCCATCAGTTCACAGTTCGAGCAGTACTTC. It is translated as CAISSQFEQYF.